This entry describes one TCR beta chain. The library came from three nested PCR rounds adapted from ARM-PCR protocols. TCRdb processed the multiplex PCR reads anew with MiXCR; each CDR3 protein has one entry. The profile covers some 66,000 distinct CDR3 sequences, with roughly 57% appearing a single time and more than 30% taken by the ten largest. This sample was taken from a study of tumor and adjacent non-tumor tissue in lung cancer. The template was RNA from unsorted bulk tissue. More than 3 cm separated this lung sample from the edge of the tumor. This CDR3 is 14 amino acids long. In germline, CDR1 is SQVTM, CDR2 ANQGSEA. Losses at the gene ends were 4 bases for V and 5 bases for J; bases not matched to a gene: 7.

The sequencing input was distant non-tumor lung tissue. The V and J genes are TRBV29-1 and TRBJ1-1; 10 bases align to TRBD1. The origin of this receptor is a man aged 65-85 years with non-small cell lung cancer. The CDR3 DNA reads as TGCAGCGTTGGACGGACAGGGGGGCGTACTGAAGCTTTCTTT. Encoded protein: CSVGRTGGRTEAFF. Together with reference TRBV29-1 and TRBJ1-1, the CDR3 gives the full variable domain: SAVISQKPSRDICQRGTSLTIQCQVDSQVTMMFWYRQQPGQSLTLIATANQGSEATYESGFVIDKFPISRPNLTFSTLTVSNMSPEDSSIYLCSVGRTGGRTEAFFGQGTRLTVV.